This TCR beta chain originates from a study of T cells after yellow fever vaccination. Study-level results: On re-exposure, the response was weaker but peaked faster, at day 5 versus 15. Abundant contaminating clonotypes from the bulk population could appear in FACS-sorted repertoires.

It was through 5'RACE template switching that TCR cDNA was made, with a universal primer site and UMIs added. TCRdb recomputed calls from the 5' RACE reads with MiXCR, one row per CDR3 protein. The table includes a few hundred thousand distinct CDR3 sequences, approximately 4.5% detected once. This clonotype has only a few counts. Its specificity is unknown. J was trimmed by 6 bases and V by 7 bases; bases with no gene match: 9. Germline V gives CDR1 SNHLY, CDR2 FYNNEI. This CDR3 comprises 15 residues. The receptor comes from a man in his late teens or twenties who received the YFV17D yellow fever vaccine. J is TRBJ2-2 and V is TRBV2; 9 bases fit TRBD1. The sample in question was PBMCs, obtained 15 days after the yellow fever booster vaccination. CDR3 nucleotide sequence: TGTGCCAGCACCCGCACAGGGGGCAGATCCGGGGAGCTGTTTTTT. Encoded protein: CASTRTGGRSGELFF.